This T cell receptor (beta chain) was captured in a study of CD8+CD57+ T cells in acquired aplastic anemia. About the research overall: CD4+ and CD8+ cells, once sorted, gave DNA averaging about 3.4 ug.

TCR beta VDJ combinations and CDR3 sequences were profiled from genomic DNA. TCRdb re-derived calls from the reads in MiXCR, one entry per CDR3 protein. The sample has about 95,000 distinct CDR3 sequences, 55% to 70% seen once. Whole-study findings and limits: The study identified 25 to 30 CD8+ CDR3 sequences shared by patients and controls.

The CDR3 is 11 residues long. The germline gives CDR1 SNHLY, CDR2 FYNNEI. V lost 5 bases, J lost 8 bases, and 2 bases stayed unmatched. Patients who underwent sequencing had shown CD8+CD57+ cell expansion by flow cytometry. As to this clonotype: Its specificity is unknown.

The chain recombines TRBV2 with TRBJ1-2; 7 bases agree with TRBD1. Sample: sorted CD4+, CD8+, or CD8+CD57+ T cells (not recorded which) from PBMCs. This clonotype was sampled from a human donor with aplastic anemia. CDR3 DNA sequence: TGTGCCAGCAGTCCGGACAGGGGCTACACCTTC. Translated: CASSPDRGYTF.